The 30 T cell receptor beta chains below come from one sample, sequenced in a study of blood T cell repertoires in COVID-19. The repertoire was sequenced with immunoSEQ multiplex PCR; TCRdb's copy has only in-frame clones and lacks some. The table shows 80,000 to 95,000 clones, with around 86% occurring only once. The specimen was peripheral blood. The receptors come from an elderly man with acute or convalescent COVID-19.

The gene calls are TRBV5-1 and TRBJ2-3; 7 positions match TRBD2. This CDR3 is built from 14 residues. Looked up from germline, CDR1 is SGHRS and CDR2 is YFSETQ. With V trimmed by 3 bases and J by 3 bases, 4 bases remained unmatched. CDR3 sequence (DNA): TGCGCCAGCAGCTCGCGGACTAGTACAGATACGCAGTATTTT. Residues: CASSSRTSTDTQYF.

In its sample, this clone was seen once. This rearrangement joins TRBV2 to TRBJ2-2, with 8 bases fitting TRBD1. V shed 5 bases, J shed 1 base, and the junction held 6 bases outside the gene matches. The CDR3 contains 16 residues. Germline V CDR1 and CDR2: SNHLY, FYNNEI. The CDR3 is CASSPWTGKNTGELFF. Written as DNA, the CDR3 is TGTGCCAGCAGTCCATGGACAGGGAAGAACACCGGGGAGCTGTTTTTT.

The chain carries TRBV27 and TRBJ2-1; D is unresolved. Germline V gene data show CDR1 as MNHEY and CDR2 as SMNVEV (reference sequence). The CDR3 is 12 amino acids. Trimming took 5 bases from V and 12 from J, leaving 14 bases between them. CDR3 loop: CASSPPGSRQFF. CDR3 in DNA: TGTGCCAGCAGTCCTCCTGGTAGCAGGCAGTTCTTC.

This clone was detected only once. The chain employs TRBV15 and TRBJ2-1, with D maybe TRBD2 (5 bases). V was cut by 1 base and J by 10 bases, with 8 bases left in between. Per the germline V gene, CDR1 is LNHNV and CDR2 is YYDKDF (reference sequence). This CDR3 is built from 12 residues. DNA for the CDR3: TGTGCCACCAGCAGAGGGCGCGGGGAGCAGTTCTTC. Its translation is CATSRGRGEQFF. Drawing the rest from reference TRBV15 and TRBJ2-1, the complete variable domain is DAMVIQNPRYQVTQFGKPVTLSCSQTLNHNVMYWYQQKSSQAPKLLFHYYDKDFNNEADTPDNFQSRRPNTSFCFLDIRSPGLGDTAMYLCATSRGRGEQFFGPGTRLTVL.

This sequence joins TRBV24-1 and TRBJ2-2; perhaps TRBD1 as D (5 bases). Trimming took 6 bases from V and 3 from J, leaving 13 bases between them. The CDR3 consists of 15 residues. Germline CDR1 reads KGHDR; CDR2 reads SFDVKD. In DNA, the CDR3 is TGTGCCACCAGTAGGGCAGGGTGGGACACCGGGGAGCTGTTTTTT. This gives the protein CATSRAGWDTGELFF.

This chain uses TRBV19 with TRBJ2-3; 7 bases agree with TRBD1. V gave up 5 bases and J gave up 6 bases; unmatched junction bases: 8. The germline CDR1 and CDR2 sequences are LNHDA and SQIVND (reference sequence). CDR3 length equals 14 residues. The CDR3 DNA reads as TGTGCCAGTAGTCCTCCCGGGACAGACGATACGCAGTATTTT. The encoded protein is CASSPPGTDDTQYF.

The rearrangement links TRBV5-5 to TRBJ1-1; D is ambiguous. The CDR3 is 12 residues long. Deletions cut 3 bases from V and 11 bases from J, with 14 bases between. Germline CDR1 reads SGHKS; CDR2 reads YYEKEE (reference sequence). This CDR3 is CASSYDIGEAFF. The DNA for the CDR3 is TGTGCCAGCAGCTATGACATCGGGGAGGCTTTCTTT.

The chain recombines TRBV2 with TRBJ2-2; TRBD1 agrees at 10 bases. Germline-derived CDR1 and CDR2 are SNHLY and FYNNEI. V was pared by 5 bases and J by 0 bases, with 3 bases of the junction left unmatched. The CDR3 spans 16 residues. The CDR3 sequence: CASSWGQGPNTGELFF. The CDR3 DNA sequence: TGTGCCAGCAGTTGGGGACAGGGGCCGAACACCGGGGAGCTGTTTTTT.

The rearrangement links TRBV28 to TRBJ1-1; D call uncertain. CDR1 and CDR2 (germline): MDHEN, SYDVKM. There are 13 residues in the CDR3. V lost 6 bases, J lost 0 bases, and 8 bases lay in between. CDR3: CASSSLMNTEAFF. In DNA, the CDR3 is TGTGCCAGCAGCTCCCTTATGAACACTGAAGCTTTCTTT.

This clone was seen more than once but under ten times. The genes are TRBV18 and TRBJ2-2; D is possibly TRBD2 (6 bases). Trimming removed 2 bases at V and 0 bases at J, with 10 bases between. Germline V lookup: CDR1 KGHSH, CDR2 LQKENI. This CDR3 comprises 16 residues. The CDR3 here is CASSPIGGPNTGELFF. The CDR3 region has the DNA TGTGCCAGCTCACCAATCGGGGGACCGAACACCGGGGAGCTGTTTTTT.

V usage is TRBV28 and J usage is TRBJ1-6; the match to TRBD1 covers 7 bases. The germline V gene has CDR1 MDHEN and CDR2 SYDVKM. CDR3 length: 16 residues. Trimming cost V 5 bases and J 10 bases; bases outside gene matches: 14. For the CDR3, the DNA is TGTGCCAGCAGTCCGTCTAGGACAGGAAGGGGGTCACCCCTCCACTTT. Translation: CASSPSRTGRGSPLHF.

The chain recombines TRBV14 with TRBJ1-1; D gene ambiguous. There are 19 residues in the CDR3. CDR1 SGHDN and CDR2 FVKESK come from the germline V gene. Trimming left V 1 base short and J 0 bases short, with 21 bases between. The DNA for the CDR3 is TGTGCCAGCAGCCAAGGTAGGCAGGCAGCTATGATCATGAACACTGAAGCTTTCTTT. It specifies CASSQGRQAAMIMNTEAFF.

The count of this clone is one. The CDR3 region has the DNA TGTGCCAGCTCACCGTCGGCGGGGGAGCAGTACTTC. It is translated as CASSPSAGEQYF. The rearrangement uses TRBV18 and TRBJ2-7, with D possibly being TRBD2 (6 bases). V was pared by 3 bases and J by 7 bases, with 10 bases between. CDR1 and CDR2 from the germline V gene are KGHSH and LQKENI. The length of the CDR3 is 12 residues. Combining the CDR3 with reference TRBV18 and TRBJ2-7 gives the whole variable domain NAGVMQNPRHLVRRRGQEARLRCSPMKGHSHVYWYRQLPEEGLKFMVYLQKENIIDESGMPKERFSAEFPKEGPSILRIQQVVRGDSAAYFCASSPSAGEQYFGPGTRLTVT.

The CDR3 region is CAISEVTSGSLDEQFF. For the CDR3, the DNA is TGTGCCATCAGTGAGGTGACTAGCGGGAGTTTGGATGAGCAGTTCTTC. V is TRBV10-3 and J is TRBJ2-1, with 12 bases aligning to TRBD2. The V gene's germline CDR1 is ENHRY and CDR2 SYGVKD. V gave up 2 bases and J gave up 8 bases; unmatched junction bases: 7. This CDR3 has 16 residues.

As concerns this clone: Its ends do not fully match the called genes, so a read error is possible. V is TRBV5-4 and J is TRBJ2-6; TRBD1 might be the D (5 bases). The CDR3 has 15 residues. Germline CDR1 SGHNT, CDR2 YYREEE (reference sequence). The chain's CDR3 is CASSSMNSGANVLTF. The DNA of the CDR3 is TGTGCCAGCAGCTCTATGAACTCTGGGGCCAACGTCTTGACTTTC.

V usage is TRBV5-4 and J usage is TRBJ2-7, with TRBD1 matching over 9 bases. V trimming: 0 bases; J trimming: 2 bases; junction bases outside the gene matches: 15. CDR1 and CDR2 (germline): SGHNT, YYREEE (reference sequence). CDR3 length: 19 residues. The CDR3 loop is CASSLVSGTGRTQAYEQYF. The DNA for the CDR3 is TGTGCCAGCAGCTTGGTCTCCGGGACAGGGAGGACTCAGGCCTACGAGCAGTACTTC.

The chain employs TRBV10-1 and TRBJ2-3; 7 bases map to TRBD2. V dropped 1 base and J dropped 2; count of bases not matched to a gene: 6. In germline, CDR1 is WNHNN, CDR2 SYGVQD (reference sequence). The CDR3 loop spans 16 amino acids. The CDR3 sequence is CASSEYRTRDTDTQYF. The CDR3 bases are TGCGCCAGCAGTGAGTACCGGACTAGGGACACAGATACGCAGTATTTT.

This chain uses TRBV6-2 or TRBV6-3 with TRBJ2-6; TRBD2 is a possible D gene (5 bases). Germline V gene data show CDR1 as MNHEY and CDR2 as SVGEGT. The CDR3 consists of 18 residues. V was clipped by 5 bases and J by 2 bases, with 19 bases between them. The CDR3 DNA reads as TGTGCCAGCAGTGAGCCTAGCAGGTCCCCAACTGGGGCCAACGTCCTGACTTTC. Encoded protein: CASSEPSRSPTGANVLTF.

The V and J genes are TRBV10-3 and TRBJ1-2; TRBD1 is a possible D gene (6 bases). Germline V gives CDR1 ENHRY, CDR2 SYGVKD. Deletions cut 5 bases from V and 0 bases from J, with 22 bases between. This CDR3 contains 18 residues. DNA for the CDR3: TGTGCCATCAGTTGGGGTTATCCACAGGGACGAGCTAACTATGGCTACACCTTC. It specifies CAISWGYPQGRANYGYTF.

This clone was seen only a few times. The chain links TRBV18 to TRBJ2-3; D not certain. V dropped 3 bases and J dropped 0 bases, with 4 bases sitting between them. CDR1 KGHSH and CDR2 LQKENI come from the germline V gene. CDR3 length equals 13 residues. CDR3 in amino acids: CASSPSSTDTQYF. CDR3 bases: TGTGCCAGCTCACCTTCTAGCACAGATACGCAGTATTTT. Filled out from reference TRBV18 and TRBJ2-3, the complete variable domain reads NAGVMQNPRHLVRRRGQEARLRCSPMKGHSHVYWYRQLPEEGLKFMVYLQKENIIDESGMPKERFSAEFPKEGPSILRIQQVVRGDSAAYFCASSPSSTDTQYFGPGTRLTVL.

This sequence joins TRBV5-4 and TRBJ2-3; 9 positions match TRBD1. V dropped 0 bases and J dropped 4; count of bases not matched to a gene: 3. This CDR3 comprises 15 residues. Germline CDR1 and CDR2: SGHNT and YYREEE (reference sequence). For the CDR3, the DNA is TGTGCCAGCAGCTTGGCCGGACAGGGGTCAGATACGCAGTATTTT. This encodes CASSLAGQGSDTQYF.

The CDR3 bases are TGTGCCAGCACCTCGACAGGGGAGTATGAAAAACTGTTTTTT. Translation gives CASTSTGEYEKLFF. This chain uses TRBV28 with TRBJ1-4; 8 bases are a match to TRBD1. The CDR3 totals 14 residues. Trimming at V came to 7 bases and at J to 6 bases, leaving 7 bases not matched to a gene. CDR1 is MDHEN, CDR2 SYDVKM, per germline.

This chain links TRBV14 with TRBJ2-7, with D perhaps matching TRBD2 (5 bases). Germline lookup yields CDR1 SGHDN and CDR2 FVKESK. The ends were cut back, 4 bases at V and 6 bases at J, with 16 bases in the middle. The CDR3 spans 14 residues. CDR3 coding DNA: TGTGCCAGCAGCCCCGCCCCACTAGATGGCGAGCAGTACTTC. This sequence encodes CASSPAPLDGEQYF.

V is TRBV6-5 and J is TRBJ2-1; a possible D gene is TRBD1 (6 bases). There are 11 residues in the CDR3. In germline, CDR1 is MNHEY, CDR2 SVGAGI. The V end lost 4 bases, the J end lost 15 bases, and 13 bases lay between the germline ends. The CDR3 nucleotides are TGTGCCAGCAGTTCCGGGACACTAGGGTTCTTC. As protein: CASSSGTLGFF.

The chain has TRBV10-1 and TRBJ2-7, with 7 bases fitting TRBD2. From germline, CDR1 is WNHNN and CDR2 SYGVQD (reference sequence). V shed 4 bases, J shed 3 bases, and the junction held 6 bases outside the gene matches. This CDR3 is built from 14 residues. The CDR3 nucleotides read TGCGCCAGCAGTGCCGCTAGCGGAATCTACGAGCAGTACTTC. It translates to CASSAASGIYEQYF.

The genes are TRBV12-5 and TRBJ2-7; 10 nucleotides align to TRBD2. The V gene's germline CDR1 is LGHNT and CDR2 FRNRAP. Trimming cost V 6 bases and J 2 bases; bases outside gene matches: 10. This CDR3 has 16 residues. CDR3 in DNA: TGTGCTAGTGGGCGCGGCCTAGCGGGAGAAACCTACGAGCAGTACTTC. Protein product: CASGRGLAGETYEQYF. The full variable domain, completed using reference TRBV12-5 and TRBJ2-7, is DARVTQTPRHKVTEMGQEVTMRCQPILGHNTVFWYRQTMMQGLELLAYFRNRAPLDDSGMPKDRFSAEMPDATLATLKIQPSEPRDSAVYFCASGRGLAGETYEQYFGPGTRLTVT.

The chain links TRBV28 to TRBJ2-3, with 11 bases that match TRBD2. J was trimmed by 0 bases and V by 3 bases; bases with no gene match: 5. CDR1 and CDR2 from the germline V gene are MDHEN and SYDVKM. The CDR3 totals 17 residues. The CDR3 DNA is TGTGCCAGCAGTTTTTTAGCGGGAGGGCCGAGCACAGATACGCAGTATTTT. Amino acid sequence: CASSFLAGGPSTDTQYF.

The chain links TRBV5-1 to TRBJ1-2; D is ambiguous. Trimming shortened V by 0 bases and J by 5 bases, and 8 bases separated the two germline ends. The CDR3 runs 13 residues. CDR1 and CDR2 from the germline V gene are SGHRS and YFSETQ. The CDR3 loop reads CASSLDRFYGYTF. The CDR3 nucleotides are TGCGCCAGCAGCTTGGACCGGTTTTATGGCTACACCTTC.

This clone was found once. The CDR3 coding sequence is TGTGCCAGCAGCTTAAGTCTAGCGGGATTTAATGAGCAGTTCTTC. Its protein is CASSLSLAGFNEQFF. The genes are TRBV11-1 and TRBJ2-1; 9 bases line up with TRBD2. The CDR3 runs to 15 residues. Germline CDR1 reads SGHAT; CDR2 reads FQDESV (reference sequence). Trimming cost V 2 bases and J 7 bases; bases outside gene matches: 6. The variable domain in full, completed from reference TRBV11-1 and TRBJ2-1, reads EAEVAQSPRYKITEKSQAVAFWCDPISGHATLYWYRQILGQGPELLVQFQDESVVDDSQLPKDRFSAERLKGVDSTLKIQPAELGDSAMYLCASSLSLAGFNEQFFGPGTRLTVL.

This clone has more than one count but fewer than ten. The chain has TRBV10-3 and TRBJ1-2; 9 nucleotides line up with TRBD1. The germline CDR1 and CDR2 sequences are ENHRY and SYGVKD. The length of the CDR3 is 13 residues. V trimming: 6 bases; J trimming: 8 bases; junction bases outside the gene matches: 7. CDR3 coding DNA: TGTGCCATCAGCCCGGGACAGGGTGCCGGCTACACCTTC. Its translation: CAISPGQGAGYTF.